A single sample is the source of the 22 T cell receptor beta chains below, sequenced in a study of blood T cell repertoires in COVID-19. Profiled with immunoSEQ multiplex PCR; TCRdb holds only in-frame clones, not every one. The repertoire includes 390,000 or so clones, around 87% of them detected once, and 10% sits in the top ten. The sequencing sample was made of peripheral blood. All receptors come from a woman aged 25 to 39 with COVID-19, enrolled during active disease.

This chain links TRBV9 with TRBJ2-3; TRBD2 aligns across 7 bases. This CDR3 has 18 amino acids. The junction had 22 bases not matched to a gene; V was cut back by 6 bases and J by 6 bases. Germline lookup yields CDR1 SGDLS and CDR2 YYNGEE. CDR3 in amino acids: CASNTPRGVAGELDTQYF. The CDR3 DNA reads as TGTGCCAGCAACACTCCACGCGGGGTAGCGGGTGAATTGGATACGCAGTATTTT. Supplemented by reference TRBV9 and TRBJ2-3, the full variable domain reads DSGVTQTPKHLITATGQRVTLRCSPRSGDLSVYWYQQSLDQGLQFLIQYYNGEERAKGNILERFSAQQFPDLHSELNLSSLELGDSALYFCASNTPRGVAGELDTQYFGPGTRLTVL.

The chain is built from TRBV5-1 and TRBJ2-5, with unresolved D. In germline, CDR1 is SGHRS, CDR2 YFSETQ. Trimming left V 0 bases short and J 5 bases short, with 11 bases between. The CDR3 sequence is 14 residues long. DNA for the CDR3: TGCGCCAGCAGCTTGGCCTCGATAGTCGAGACCCAGTACTTC. Amino acid sequence: CASSLASIVETQYF.

The chain is built from TRBV2 and TRBJ1-4; D is uncertain. CDR1 and CDR2 (germline): SNHLY, FYNNEI. This CDR3 is built from 12 residues. Trimming took off 10 bases at V and 7 bases at J, with 13 bases between the two ends. The CDR3 nucleotides are TGTGCCACTCGGGTCGGAACTGAAAAACTGTTTTTT. This sequence encodes CATRVGTEKLFF.

The rearrangement uses TRBV27 and TRBJ2-3, with TRBD1 matching over 8 bases. The CDR3 runs 15 residues. Germline V CDR1 and CDR2: MNHEY, SMNVEV (reference sequence). Unmatched junction bases numbered 6, after V lost 5 bases and J lost 2 bases. CDR3 sequence (DNA): TGTGCCAGCAGTCCGACAGGGGCCCTCACAGATACGCAGTATTTT. Encoded protein: CASSPTGALTDTQYF.

The chain joins TRBV14 to TRBJ1-2, with D maybe TRBD1 (5 bases). Trimming left V 1 base short and J 5 bases short, with 14 bases between. The CDR3 consists of 15 residues. CDR1 and CDR2 from the germline V gene are SGHDN and FVKESK. The CDR3, as DNA: TGTGCCAGCAGCCAAGGGGCAGGGAGGTTTTATGGCTACACCTTC. It encodes CASSQGAGRFYGYTF.

V is TRBV5-1 and J is TRBJ1-2; D uncertain. Germline assignment: CDR1 SGHRS and CDR2 YFSETQ. This CDR3 is 13 amino acids long. Trimming took off 4 bases at V and 0 bases at J, with 7 bases between the two ends. CDR3 coding DNA: TGCGCCAGCAGCCTAGTAACTAACTATGGCTACACCTTC. Its protein is CASSLVTNYGYTF.

J is TRBJ2-5 and V is TRBV3-1 (or the pseudogene TRBV3-2); D perhaps matches TRBD2 (5 bases). There are 14 residues in the CDR3. CDR1 is LGHDT and CDR2 is YNNKEL in the germline V gene (reference sequence). V lost 0 bases, J lost 4 bases, and 9 bases lay in between. The CDR3 region has the DNA TGTGCCAGCAGCCAAGATCGAGGGAGAGAGACCCAGTACTTC. It is translated as CASSQDRGRETQYF.

Notes on this clone: This same CDR3 is encoded by further DNA sequences in the sample. The chain carries TRBV10-3 and TRBJ2-1, with 14 bases aligning to TRBD2. In germline, CDR1 is ENHRY, CDR2 SYGVKD. V lost 6 bases and J lost 0; bases outside the gene matches: 1. The length of the CDR3 is 16 residues. This chain's CDR3 is CAISGTSGSSYNEQFF. The CDR3 DNA reads as TGTGCCATCAGCGGGACTAGCGGGAGCTCCTACAATGAGCAGTTCTTC.

In nucleotides, the CDR3 is TGTGCCAGCAGTTTAGGACAGGGGGTCACAGATACGCAGTATTTT. Its translation: CASSLGQGVTDTQYF. The gene calls are TRBV27 and TRBJ2-3; the match to TRBD1 covers 10 bases. CDR1 is MNHEY and CDR2 is SMNVEV in the germline V gene (reference sequence). The J segment lost 2 bases and the V segment lost 2 bases, leaving 1 base of the junction unmatched. The CDR3 has 15 amino acids.

In this sample, this clone turned up a few times. The rearrangement links TRBV15 to TRBJ2-5; 10 positions match TRBD2. The length of the CDR3 is 17 residues. The germline gives CDR1 LNHNV, CDR2 YYDKDF (reference sequence). V was pared by 3 bases and J by 4 bases, with 11 bases of the junction left unmatched. The CDR3 DNA reads TGTGCCACCAGCAGCCCGACTAGCGGGCGGGGATCAGAGACCCAGTACTTC. This encodes CATSSPTSGRGSETQYF.

The V call is TRBV7-2, the J call TRBJ2-7, with D possibly matching TRBD1 (5 bases). Trimming removed 5 bases at V and 0 bases at J, with 8 bases between. In germline, CDR1 is SGHTA, CDR2 FQGNSA. There are 13 residues in the CDR3. CDR3: CASSPQVSYEQYF. In DNA form, the CDR3 reads TGTGCCAGCAGCCCACAGGTCTCCTACGAGCAGTACTTC.

The gene calls are TRBV18 and TRBJ1-2; no definite D call. The CDR3 runs 12 residues. The V gene's germline CDR1 is KGHSH and CDR2 LQKENI. Trimming took off 3 bases at V and 6 bases at J, with 8 bases between the two ends. The CDR3 nucleotides read TGTGCCAGCTCACCTTCGCGGGATGGCTACACCTTC. Amino acids: CASSPSRDGYTF. Full variable domain (missing parts from reference TRBV18 and TRBJ1-2): NAGVMQNPRHLVRRRGQEARLRCSPMKGHSHVYWYRQLPEEGLKFMVYLQKENIIDESGMPKERFSAEFPKEGPSILRIQQVVRGDSAAYFCASSPSRDGYTFGSGTRLTVV.

The chain is built from TRBV18 and TRBJ2-7; D may be TRBD1 (5 bases). Germline V CDR1 and CDR2: KGHSH, LQKENI. The V end lost 8 bases, the J end lost 3 bases, and 11 bases lay between the germline ends. This CDR3 comprises 12 residues. For the CDR3, the DNA is TGTGCCAGCGCCGACAGTCGCTACGAGCAGTACTTC. Protein sequence: CASADSRYEQYF.

As for this clone: At one end the junction does not follow the germline gene, possibly because of a read error. The chain links TRBV7-9 to TRBJ2-3, with 12 positions matching TRBD2. This CDR3 has 15 residues. Germline V gene lookup returns CDR1 SEHNR and CDR2 FQNEAQ (reference sequence). CDR3 protein: CASSLAGGIADTQYF. The CDR3 DNA follows: TGTGCCAGCAGCCTAGCGGGAGGGATCGCAGATACGCAGTATTTT.

The chain links TRBV29-1 to TRBJ2-3; maybe TRBD2 (5 bases). V lost 4 bases and J lost 5, with 10 bases in between. The CDR3 extends over 12 amino acids. CDR1 and CDR2 (germline): SQVTM, ANQGSEA. CDR3 DNA sequence: TGCAGCGTTGGCGGGTCCCGAGATACGCAGTATTTT. This encodes CSVGGSRDTQYF.

This chain joins TRBV21-1 and TRBJ2-5; TRBD1, the table's D call, lacks a check against the DNA. TRBV21-1 is recorded as a pseudogene. CDR3 length: 14 amino acids. The DNA of the CDR3 is TGTGCCAGCAGCCTAAACGGACAGCAAGAGACCCAGTACTTC. Residues: CASSLNGQQETQYF.

The CDR3, as DNA: TGTGCCAGCAGCCAAGGGAGGGCTAGCAATCAGCCCCAGCATTTT. Translated: CASSQGRASNQPQHF. The chain has TRBV3-1 (or the pseudogene TRBV3-2) and TRBJ1-5, with no clear D. The CDR3 covers 15 residues. V was pared by 1 base and J by 0 bases, with 7 bases between. Germline loops: CDR1 LGHDT, CDR2 YNNKEL (reference sequence).

The gene calls are TRBV11-2 and TRBJ1-1; D is unclear. The germline V gene has CDR1 SGHAT and CDR2 FQNNGV. The CDR3 loop spans 14 amino acids. Trimming removed 2 bases at V and 1 base at J, with 8 bases between. The DNA of the CDR3 is TGTGCCAGCAGCTTATGGCTTGGGAACACTGAAGCTTTCTTT. Its translation: CASSLWLGNTEAFF.

The genes are TRBV18 and TRBJ2-7; 7 bases fit TRBD1. The CDR3 consists of 13 residues. Germline lookup yields CDR1 KGHSH and CDR2 LQKENI. The junction had 7 bases not matched to a gene; V was cut back by 6 bases and J by 5 bases. CDR3 sequence: CASSTTGVHEQYF. CDR3 nucleotides: TGTGCCAGCTCTACTACAGGGGTCCACGAGCAGTACTTC.

V is TRBV4-1 and J is TRBJ2-7; the D gene is possibly TRBD2 (5 bases). Trimming shortened V by 4 bases and J by 3 bases, and 16 bases separated the two germline ends. The CDR3 runs 15 residues. CDR1 and CDR2 (germline): MGHRA, YSYEKL. Here the CDR3 reads CASSLGLDFLYEQYF. The DNA of the CDR3 is TGCGCCAGCAGCCTCGGCCTGGACTTCCTCTACGAGCAGTACTTC.

The chain uses TRBV18 and TRBJ1-1, with 12 bases that match TRBD1. V was clipped by 4 bases and J by 5 bases; unmatched bases: 8. There are 16 residues in the CDR3. CDR1 and CDR2 from the germline V gene are KGHSH and LQKENI. In DNA, the CDR3 is TGTGCCAGCTCACGGGACAGGGGGCCTCTTGGGACTGAAGCTTTCTTT. Translating it yields CASSRDRGPLGTEAFF.

The chain has TRBV29-1 and TRBJ2-2; D perhaps matches TRBD2 (6 bases). The V and J ends lost 4 bases and 6 bases respectively, with 15 bases between them. There are 14 residues in the CDR3. Per germline, CDR1 SQVTM and CDR2 ANQGSEA. The CDR3 region has the DNA TGCAGCGTTGGGGGGGAGAGAAAGGCCGGGGAGCTGTTTTTT. Translation gives CSVGGERKAGELFF.